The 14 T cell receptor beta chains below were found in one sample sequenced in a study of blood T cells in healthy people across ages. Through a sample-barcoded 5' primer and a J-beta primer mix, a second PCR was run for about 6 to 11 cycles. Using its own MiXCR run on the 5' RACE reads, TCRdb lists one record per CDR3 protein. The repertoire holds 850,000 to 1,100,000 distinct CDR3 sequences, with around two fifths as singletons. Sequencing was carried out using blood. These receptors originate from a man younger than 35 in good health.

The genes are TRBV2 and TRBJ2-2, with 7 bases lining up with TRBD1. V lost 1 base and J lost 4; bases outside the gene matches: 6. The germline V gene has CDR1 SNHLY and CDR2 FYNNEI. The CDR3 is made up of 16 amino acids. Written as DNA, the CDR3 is TGTGCCAGCAGTGAAGACAGGGGCGCGAGCACCGGGGAGCTGTTTTTT. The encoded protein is CASSEDRGASTGELFF.

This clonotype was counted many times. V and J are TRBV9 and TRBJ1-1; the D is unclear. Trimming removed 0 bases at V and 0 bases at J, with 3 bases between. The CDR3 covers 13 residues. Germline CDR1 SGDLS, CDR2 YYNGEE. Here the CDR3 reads CASSVAVNTEAFF. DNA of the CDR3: TGTGCCAGCAGCGTAGCAGTGAACACTGAAGCTTTCTTT.

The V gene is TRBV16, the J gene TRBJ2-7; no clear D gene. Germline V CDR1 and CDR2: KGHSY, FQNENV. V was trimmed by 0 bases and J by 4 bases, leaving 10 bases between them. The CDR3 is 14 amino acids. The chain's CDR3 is CASSQSDRLYEQYF. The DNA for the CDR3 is TGTGCCAGCAGCCAATCCGACCGTCTATACGAGCAGTACTTC.

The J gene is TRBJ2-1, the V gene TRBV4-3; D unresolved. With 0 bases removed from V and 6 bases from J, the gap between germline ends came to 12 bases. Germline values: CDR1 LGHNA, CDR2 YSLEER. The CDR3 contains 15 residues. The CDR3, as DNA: TGCGCCAGCAGCCAAGATGGGTTGGCGGCCAATGAGCAGTTCTTC. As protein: CASSQDGLAANEQFF.

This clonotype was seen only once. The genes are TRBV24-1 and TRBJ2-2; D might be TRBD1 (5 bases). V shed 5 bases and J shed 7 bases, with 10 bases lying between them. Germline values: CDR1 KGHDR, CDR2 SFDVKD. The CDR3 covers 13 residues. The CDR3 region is CATSATALGELFF. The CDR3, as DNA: TGTGCCACCAGTGCGACAGCTCTCGGGGAGCTGTTTTTT.

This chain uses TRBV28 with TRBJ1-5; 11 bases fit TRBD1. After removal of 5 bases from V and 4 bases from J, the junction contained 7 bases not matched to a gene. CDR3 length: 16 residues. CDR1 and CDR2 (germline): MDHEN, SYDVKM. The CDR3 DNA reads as TGTGCCAGCAGTGAGACCGGGACAGGGGGAAATCAGCCCCAGCATTTT. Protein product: CASSETGTGGNQPQHF.

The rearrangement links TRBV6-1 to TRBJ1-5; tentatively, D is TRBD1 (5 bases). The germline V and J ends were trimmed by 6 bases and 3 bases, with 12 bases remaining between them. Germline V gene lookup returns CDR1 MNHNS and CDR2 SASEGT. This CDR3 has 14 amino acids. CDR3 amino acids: CASRYRSANQPQHF. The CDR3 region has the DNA TGTGCCAGCAGGTACAGGTCGGCCAATCAGCCCCAGCATTTT.

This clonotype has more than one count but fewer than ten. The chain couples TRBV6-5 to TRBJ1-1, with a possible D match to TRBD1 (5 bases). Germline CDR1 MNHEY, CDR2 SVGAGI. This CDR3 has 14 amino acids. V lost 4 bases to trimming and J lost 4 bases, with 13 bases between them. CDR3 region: CASSSRGLRTEAFF. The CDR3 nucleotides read TGTGCCAGCAGTTCGAGGGGATTGCGCACTGAAGCTTTCTTT.

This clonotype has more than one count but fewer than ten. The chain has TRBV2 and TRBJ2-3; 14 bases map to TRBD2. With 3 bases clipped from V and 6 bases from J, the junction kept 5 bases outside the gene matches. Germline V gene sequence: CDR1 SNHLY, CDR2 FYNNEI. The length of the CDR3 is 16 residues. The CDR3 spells CASSETSGGAVDTQYF. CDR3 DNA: TGTGCCAGCAGTGAGACTAGCGGGGGGGCCGTGGATACGCAGTATTTT.

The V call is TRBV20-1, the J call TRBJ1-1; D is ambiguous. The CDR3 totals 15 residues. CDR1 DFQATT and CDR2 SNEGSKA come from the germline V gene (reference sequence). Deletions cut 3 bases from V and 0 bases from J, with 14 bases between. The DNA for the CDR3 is TGCAGTGCTAGCAGGCAGGATACCATGAACACTGAAGCTTTCTTT. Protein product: CSASRQDTMNTEAFF.

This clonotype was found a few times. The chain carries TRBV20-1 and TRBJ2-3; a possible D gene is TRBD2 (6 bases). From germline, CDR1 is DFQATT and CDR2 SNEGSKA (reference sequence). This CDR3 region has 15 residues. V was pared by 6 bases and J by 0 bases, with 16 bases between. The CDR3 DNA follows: TGCAGTGCCCCACGGGGGAGGACTAGCACAGATACGCAGTATTTT. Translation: CSAPRGRTSTDTQYF.

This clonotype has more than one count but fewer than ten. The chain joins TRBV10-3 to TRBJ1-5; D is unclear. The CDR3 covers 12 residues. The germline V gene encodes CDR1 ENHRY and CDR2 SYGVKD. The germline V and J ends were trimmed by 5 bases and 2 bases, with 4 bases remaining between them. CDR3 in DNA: TGTGCCATCAGTAATCGCAATCAGCCCCAGCATTTT. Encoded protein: CAISNRNQPQHF.

DNA of the CDR3: TGCGCCAGTCGACTAGCGGGAGCCCACAATGAGCAGTTCTTC. Translating it yields CASRLAGAHNEQFF. V gene TRBV5-1 combines with J gene TRBJ2-1; TRBD2 matches at 12 bases. The CDR3 has 14 residues. CDR1 SGHRS and CDR2 YFSETQ come from the germline V gene. After removal of 8 bases from V and 5 bases from J, the junction contained 5 bases not matched to a gene.

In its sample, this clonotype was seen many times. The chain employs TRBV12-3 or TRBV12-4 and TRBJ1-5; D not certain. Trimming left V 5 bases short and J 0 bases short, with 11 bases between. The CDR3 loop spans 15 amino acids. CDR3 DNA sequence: TGTGCCAGCAGTCCTCGGTCGGATAGCAATCAGCCCCAGCATTTT. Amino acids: CASSPRSDSNQPQHF.